A single sample gave rise to the 14 T cell receptor beta chains below, sequenced in a study of shared clonotypes between healthy human individuals. The protocol was immunoSEQ multiplex PCR, while the TCRdb copy is restricted to in-frame clones and leaves out a portion. The data contain 1 million to 1.2 million clones, approximately 80% of them singletons. Source material: memory CD4+ T cells from PBMCs. The subset: CD45RA-negative fraction. The receptors originated from a man aged 18 to 30 in good health. Some clones in this sample may be carry-over from other donors' samples.

V gene TRBV5-1 combines with J gene TRBJ2-7, with TRBD2 as a possible D gene (6 bases). With 1 base removed from V and 6 bases from J, the gap between germline ends came to 11 bases. CDR1 and CDR2 (germline): SGHRS, YFSETQ. This CDR3 is 13 amino acids long. The CDR3 DNA sequence: TGCGCCAGCAGCTTGACGGGAGTTCGCGAGCAGTACTTC. It yields the protein CASSLTGVREQYF.

The sample holds one count of this clone. The chain is built from TRBV7-8 and TRBJ2-5, with 7 bases that match TRBD2. Gene TRBJ2-7 matches the end of the DNA better, so the J call may be wrong. This CDR3 comprises 14 residues. In germline, CDR1 is SGHVS, CDR2 FQNEAQ. The DNA of the CDR3 is TGTGCCAGCAGCTTACGCCGGGAGGCCTACGAGCAGTACTTC. Translation: CASSLRREAYEQYF.

The chain couples TRBV5-4 to TRBJ1-2; 8 nucleotides align to TRBD1. This CDR3 has 15 residues. Germline CDR1 SGHNT, CDR2 YYREEE (reference sequence). V shed 4 bases and J 7 bases; nucleotides not matched to a gene: 12. DNA of the CDR3: TGTGCCAGCAGCCCGGGAGCAGACAGGGGAGGTGGCTACACCTTC. Translated, it gives CASSPGADRGGGYTF.

This clone came up many times. The J gene is TRBJ1-3, the V gene TRBV6-1; unclear D gene. With 4 bases removed from V and 0 bases from J, the gap between germline ends came to 22 bases. From germline, CDR1 is MNHNS and CDR2 SASEGT. The CDR3 is 19 amino acids. Here the CDR3 reads CASSVLYAGGPLSGNTIYF. The CDR3 DNA reads TGTGCCAGCAGTGTACTATACGCAGGAGGCCCCCTCTCTGGAAACACCATATATTTT.

This clone came up many times. The V gene is TRBV4-1, the J gene TRBJ1-1, with D perhaps TRBD1 (5 bases). The germline V gene encodes CDR1 MGHRA and CDR2 YSYEKL. This CDR3 has 17 amino acids. V lost 2 bases and J lost 0, with 16 bases in between. The chain's CDR3 is CASSQRTLGVMNTEAFF. The CDR3 region has the DNA TGCGCCAGCAGCCAACGCACTCTAGGGGTCATGAACACTGAAGCTTTCTTT.

The chain carries TRBV30 and TRBJ1-3; 7 bases are shared with TRBD1. The CDR3 is 14 residues long. Trimming took 8 bases from V and 0 from J; bases not matched to a gene: 7. CDR1 is GTSNPN, CDR2 SVGIG, per germline (reference sequence). The CDR3 DNA follows: TGTGCCGGAGCGGGACAGAGCTCTGGAAACACCATATATTTT. Residues: CAGAGQSSGNTIYF.

The chain couples TRBV14 to TRBJ2-7, with 9 bases that match TRBD2. The germline gives CDR1 SGHDN, CDR2 FVKESK. The CDR3 is 15 residues long. The ends lost 0 bases at V and 6 bases at J; junction bases unmatched: 6. The CDR3 coding sequence is TGTGCCAGCAGCCAAGACGCTAGCGGGATGGGCGAGCAGTACTTC. It encodes CASSQDASGMGEQYF.

The rearrangement joins TRBV4-1 to TRBJ1-2; TRBD1 matches at 7 bases. The CDR3 is 17 residues long. V gave up 0 bases and J gave up 11 bases; unmatched junction bases: 18. Germline values: CDR1 MGHRA, CDR2 YSYEKL. The CDR3 DNA reads as TGCGCCAGCAGCCAAGATTCGTCGGGACAGTCTTCCCGGCGTTACACCTTC. Translation gives CASSQDSSGQSSRRYTF.

This sequence joins TRBV28 and TRBJ1-5, with D uncertain. V lost 6 bases and J 5 bases, leaving 20 bases between the germline ends. Germline lookup yields CDR1 MDHEN and CDR2 SYDVKM. CDR3 size: 16 residues. The CDR3 DNA is TGTGCCAGCAGGATATGGGGTTCCGGAATAGATCAGCCCCAGCATTTT. It encodes CASRIWGSGIDQPQHF.

The rearrangement uses TRBV11-2 and TRBJ2-7; 9 bases are a match to TRBD1. The CDR3 has 14 amino acids. Trimming at V came to 0 bases and at J to 4 bases, leaving 1 base not matched to a gene. Germline values: CDR1 SGHAT, CDR2 FQNNGV. The CDR3 protein is CASSLEGQGYEQYF. The DNA for the CDR3 is TGTGCCAGCAGCTTAGAGGGACAGGGATACGAGCAGTACTTC.

The J gene is TRBJ2-7, the V gene TRBV5-4; D is possibly TRBD2 (5 bases). CDR1 SGHNT and CDR2 YYREEE come from the germline V gene (reference sequence). The V end lost 1 base, the J end lost 1 base, and 6 bases lay between the germline ends. The CDR3 extends over 13 amino acids. The CDR3 loop is CASSLTSSYEQYF. Written as DNA, the CDR3 is TGTGCCAGCAGCTTGACTAGTTCCTACGAGCAGTACTTC.

The gene calls are TRBV4-2 and TRBJ1-4; 8 positions match TRBD1. CDR1 and CDR2 (germline): LGHNA, YNFKEQ. J gave up 4 bases and V 0 bases, and 7 bases lay outside the gene matches. CDR3 length: 17 residues. The CDR3 reads CASSQEVAGTGNEKLFF. The DNA for the CDR3 is TGTGCCAGCAGCCAAGAGGTTGCCGGGACAGGTAATGAAAAACTGTTTTTT.

This chain uses TRBV5-5 with TRBJ1-6; no clear D. Trimming stripped 3 bases from V and 9 bases from J, with 16 bases between. There are 15 residues in the CDR3. Germline CDR1 SGHKS, CDR2 YYEKEE (reference sequence). DNA for the CDR3: TGTGCCAGCAGCTGGGCGGGCCCCATAATTTCACCCCTCCACTTT. This translates into CASSWAGPIISPLHF.

The chain joins TRBV6-4 to TRBJ2-7, with 9 positions matching TRBD1. Germline V gives CDR1 MRHNA, CDR2 SNTAGT. The CDR3 runs to 14 residues. Losses at the gene ends were 5 bases for V and 4 bases for J; bases not matched to a gene: 6. CDR3 nucleotide sequence: TGTGCCAGCAGTCGACAGGGGGTTCTTTACGAGCAGTACTTC. Translation gives CASSRQGVLYEQYF.